This T cell receptor beta chain is drawn from a study of blood T cell repertoires in COVID-19 (TCRdb year 2020). Broadly, across the study: The collaborator samples originated in the United States, Italy and Spain and spanned the acute and convalescent phases of COVID-19. The repertoires were released in a freely available public database intended as a resource for research on the immune response to SARS-CoV-2. A de-identified subject ID, COVID-19 status, age in years and sex were almost always included in the sample metadata. The prospective study material was composed of cDNA or gDNA derived from T cells, B-cell-depleted T cells, or PBMCs. Where HLA class I and class II types were available, the types were taken from metadata supplied by the sample provider, not from assay-based typing. Subjects who had been exposed to COVID-19, were actively infected with it, or had recovered from it provided the deeply sampled blood TCRbeta repertoires that made up the dataset. The samples were drawn from the first 160 participants of the ongoing ImmuneRACE study and from 950 to 1,500 subjects provided by 6 global collaborators.

General study outcomes and caveats: Clinical and demographic metadata were provided uncurated, with the amount varying by source and participant.

Each collaborating institution followed its own protocols to collect whole blood in K2EDTA tubes. For TCRbeta analysis, collaborators shipped samples in one of three forms: frozen whole blood, isolated PBMCs, or DNA extracted from either of those sample types. With respect to this clone: What this receptor recognizes is not known. Base qualities were left out, and no much larger clone turns up one base away.

CDR1 SGHNT and CDR2 YYREEE are derived from the germline V gene (reference sequence). The junction shows trimming of 0 bases on V and 0 bases on J, plus 8 bases between the germline ends. From the cysteine through the phenylalanine, the CDR3 covers 15 amino acids. This entry keeps only the CDR3 DNA: 45 bases, framed from base 1. TCRbeta CDR3 regions were amplified from genomic DNA using the immunoSEQ Assay, a bias-controlled multiplex PCR. The study's own analysis went as follows. Nucleated cell counts per sample were estimated from amplification of reference gene primers within the assay. To quantify the absolute abundance of each unique TCRbeta CDR3 rearrangement, sequence reads were collapsed and filtered. For each sample, productive Simpson clonality was calculated as the square root of Simpson's diversity index across productive rearrangements. TCRdb provides this immuneACCESS table in a form limited to in-frame rearrangements. Some clones are lacking; in checked studies, under half of them reflect an unresolved V gene, and why the rest are absent is not known. That table supplies the V and J calls and clone size; D and trimming were determined from the DNA. This sample gives around 70,000 clones in total; around 70% of them show up just once. Of the sample, roughly 20% is held by the ten largest clones.

The V gene is TRBV5-4 and the J gene is TRBJ2-3; no D gene is confidently identified. Specimen: peripheral blood. This TCR came from a man in his sixties or seventies with acute or convalescent COVID-19. The nucleotide sequence reads TGTGCCAGCAGCTTGGACTATTCGAGCACAGATACGCAGTATTTT. Protein translation: CASSLDYSSTDTQYF. Extended through the reference TRBV5-4 and TRBJ2-3 proteins, this CDR3 yields the full variable domain: ETGVTQSPTHLIKTRGQQVTLRCSSQSGHNTVSWYQQALGQGPQFIFQYYREEENGRGNFPPRFSGLQFPNYSSELNVNALELDDSALYLCASSLDYSSTDTQYFGPGTRLTVL.